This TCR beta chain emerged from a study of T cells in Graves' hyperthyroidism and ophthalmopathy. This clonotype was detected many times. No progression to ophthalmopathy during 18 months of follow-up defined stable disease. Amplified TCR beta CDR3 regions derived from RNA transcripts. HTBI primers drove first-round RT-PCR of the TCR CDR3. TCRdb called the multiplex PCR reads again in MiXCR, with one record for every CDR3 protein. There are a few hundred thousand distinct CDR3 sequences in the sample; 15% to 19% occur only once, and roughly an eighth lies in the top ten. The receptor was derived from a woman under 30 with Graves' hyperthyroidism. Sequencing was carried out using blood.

The CDR3 DNA sequence: TGTGCCAGCAGCCGCGACAGTACAGAGACCCAGTACTTC. Protein: CASSRDSTETQYF. V gene TRBV7-3 combines with J gene TRBJ2-5; D might be TRBD1 (5 bases). Trimming cost V 5 bases and J 4 bases, with 11 bases left between them. CDR1 and CDR2 from the germline V gene are SGHTA and FQGTGA. The CDR3 sequence is 13 residues long.